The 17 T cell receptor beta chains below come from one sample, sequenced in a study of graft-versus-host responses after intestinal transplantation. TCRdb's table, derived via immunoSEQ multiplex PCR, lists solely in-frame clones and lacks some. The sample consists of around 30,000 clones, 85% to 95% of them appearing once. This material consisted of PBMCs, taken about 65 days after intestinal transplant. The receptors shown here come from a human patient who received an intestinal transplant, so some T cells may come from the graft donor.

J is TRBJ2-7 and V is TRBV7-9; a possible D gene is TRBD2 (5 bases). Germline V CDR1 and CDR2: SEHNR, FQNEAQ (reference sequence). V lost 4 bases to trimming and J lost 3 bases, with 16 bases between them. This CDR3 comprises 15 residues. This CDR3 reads CASSSTEDLFYEQYF. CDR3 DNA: TGTGCCAGCAGCTCGACGGAGGACCTCTTCTACGAGCAGTACTTC.

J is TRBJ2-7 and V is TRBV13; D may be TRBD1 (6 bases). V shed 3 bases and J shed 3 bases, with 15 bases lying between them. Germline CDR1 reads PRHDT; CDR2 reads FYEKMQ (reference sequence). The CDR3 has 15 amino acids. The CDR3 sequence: CASSLGPGTSYEQYF. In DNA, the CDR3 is TGTGCCAGCAGCTTGGGCCCCGGGACAAGCTACGAGCAGTACTTC.

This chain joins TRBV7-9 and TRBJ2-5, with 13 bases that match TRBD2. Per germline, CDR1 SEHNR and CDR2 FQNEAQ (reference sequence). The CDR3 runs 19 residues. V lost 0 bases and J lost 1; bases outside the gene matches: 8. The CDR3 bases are TGTGCCAGCAGCTTAGCGAGTTCGGGACTAGCGGGGAGCCAAGAGACCCAGTACTTC. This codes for CASSLASSGLAGSQETQYF. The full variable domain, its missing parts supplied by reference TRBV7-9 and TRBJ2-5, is DTGVSQNPRHKITKRGQNVTFRCDPISEHNRLYWYRQTLGQGPEFLTYFQNEAQLEKSRLLSDRFSAERPKGSFSTLEIQRTEQGDSAMYLCASSLASSGLAGSQETQYFGPGTRLLVL.

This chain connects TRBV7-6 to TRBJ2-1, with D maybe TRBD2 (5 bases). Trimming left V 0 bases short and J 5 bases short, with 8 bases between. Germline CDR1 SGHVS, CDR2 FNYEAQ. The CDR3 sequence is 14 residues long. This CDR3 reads CASSLAVGDNEQFF. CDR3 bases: TGTGCCAGCAGCTTAGCGGTCGGGGACAATGAGCAGTTCTTC.

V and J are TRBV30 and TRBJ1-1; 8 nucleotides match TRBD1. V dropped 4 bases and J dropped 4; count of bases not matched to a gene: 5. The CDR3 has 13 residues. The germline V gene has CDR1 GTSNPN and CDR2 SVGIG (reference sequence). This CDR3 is CAWTGQGSTEAFF. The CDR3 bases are TGTGCCTGGACTGGACAGGGATCCACTGAAGCTTTCTTT.

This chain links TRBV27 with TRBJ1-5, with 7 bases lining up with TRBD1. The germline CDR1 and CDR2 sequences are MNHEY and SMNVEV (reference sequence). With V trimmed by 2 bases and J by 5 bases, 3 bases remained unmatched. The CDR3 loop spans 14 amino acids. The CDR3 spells CASSLRQGDQPQHF. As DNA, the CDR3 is TGTGCCAGCAGTTTAAGACAGGGCGATCAGCCCCAGCATTTT.

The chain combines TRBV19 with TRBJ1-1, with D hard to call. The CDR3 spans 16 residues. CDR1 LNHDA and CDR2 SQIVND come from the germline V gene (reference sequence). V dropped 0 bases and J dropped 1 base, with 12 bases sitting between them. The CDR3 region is CASSIDQETRNTEAFF. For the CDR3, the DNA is TGTGCCAGTAGTATAGATCAGGAAACGAGGAACACTGAAGCTTTCTTT.

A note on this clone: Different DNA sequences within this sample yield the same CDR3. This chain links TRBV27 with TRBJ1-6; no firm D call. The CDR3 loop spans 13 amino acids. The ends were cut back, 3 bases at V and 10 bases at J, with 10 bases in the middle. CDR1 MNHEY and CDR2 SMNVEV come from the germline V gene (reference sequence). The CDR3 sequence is CASSLAGGSPLHF. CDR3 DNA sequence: TGTGCCAGCAGTTTGGCAGGTGGATCACCCCTCCACTTT.

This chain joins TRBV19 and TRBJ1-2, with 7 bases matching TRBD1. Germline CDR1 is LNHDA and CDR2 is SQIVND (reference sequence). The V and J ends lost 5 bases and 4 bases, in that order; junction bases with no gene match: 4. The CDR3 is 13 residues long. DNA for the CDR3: TGTGCCAGTAGTCCGTGGACAGGCTATGGCTACACCTTC. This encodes CASSPWTGYGYTF. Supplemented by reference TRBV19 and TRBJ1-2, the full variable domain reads DGGITQSPKYLFRKEGQNVTLSCEQNLNHDAMYWYRQDPGQGLRLIYYSQIVNDFQKGDIAEGYSVSREKKESFPLTVTSAQKNPTAFYLCASSPWTGYGYTFGSGTRLTVV.

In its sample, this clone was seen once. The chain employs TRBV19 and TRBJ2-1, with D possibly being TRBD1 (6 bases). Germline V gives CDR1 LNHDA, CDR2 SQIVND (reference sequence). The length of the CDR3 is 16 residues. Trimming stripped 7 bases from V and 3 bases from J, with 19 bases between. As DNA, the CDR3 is TGTGCCAGTACCCCTGGGGGCCTCCCGAGCTACAATGAGCAGTTCTTC. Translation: CASTPGGLPSYNEQFF.

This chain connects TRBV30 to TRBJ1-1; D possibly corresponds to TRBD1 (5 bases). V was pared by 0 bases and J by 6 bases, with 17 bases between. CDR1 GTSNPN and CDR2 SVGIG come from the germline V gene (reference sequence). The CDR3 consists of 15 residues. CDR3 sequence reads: CAWSVRMLWDSEAFF. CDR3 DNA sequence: TGTGCCTGGAGTGTCCGTATGTTGTGGGACTCTGAAGCTTTCTTT.

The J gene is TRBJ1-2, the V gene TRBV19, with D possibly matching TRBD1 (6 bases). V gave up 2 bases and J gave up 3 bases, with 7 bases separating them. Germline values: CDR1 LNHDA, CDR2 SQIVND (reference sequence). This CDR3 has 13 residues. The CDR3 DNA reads TGTGCCAGTAGTATACAGGGGTACTATGGCTACACCTTC. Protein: CASSIQGYYGYTF.

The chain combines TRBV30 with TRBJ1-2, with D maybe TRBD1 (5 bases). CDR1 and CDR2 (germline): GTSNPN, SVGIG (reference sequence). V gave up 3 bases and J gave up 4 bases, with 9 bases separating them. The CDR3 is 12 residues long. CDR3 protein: CAWSVGTYGYTF. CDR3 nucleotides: TGTGCCTGGAGCGTAGGGACCTATGGCTACACCTTC.

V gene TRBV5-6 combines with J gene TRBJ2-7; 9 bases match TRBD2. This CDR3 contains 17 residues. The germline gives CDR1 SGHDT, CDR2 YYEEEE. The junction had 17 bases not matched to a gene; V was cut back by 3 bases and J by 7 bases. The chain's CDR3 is CASSSIRTSVHLREQYF. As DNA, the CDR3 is TGTGCCAGCAGCTCAATTAGGACTAGCGTACACCTACGAGAGCAGTACTTC. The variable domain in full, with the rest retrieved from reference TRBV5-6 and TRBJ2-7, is DAGVTQSPTHLIKTRGQQVTLRCSPKSGHDTVSWYQQALGQGPQFIFQYYEEEERQRGNFPDRFSGHQFPNYSSELNVNALLLGDSALYLCASSSIRTSVHLREQYFGPGTRLTVT.

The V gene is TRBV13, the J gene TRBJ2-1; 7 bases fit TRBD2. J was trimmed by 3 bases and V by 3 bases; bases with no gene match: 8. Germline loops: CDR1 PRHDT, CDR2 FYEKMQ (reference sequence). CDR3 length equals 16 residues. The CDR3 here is CASSFRGSGYYNEQFF. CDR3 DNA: TGTGCCAGCAGCTTCCGAGGTAGCGGGTACTACAATGAGCAGTTCTTC.

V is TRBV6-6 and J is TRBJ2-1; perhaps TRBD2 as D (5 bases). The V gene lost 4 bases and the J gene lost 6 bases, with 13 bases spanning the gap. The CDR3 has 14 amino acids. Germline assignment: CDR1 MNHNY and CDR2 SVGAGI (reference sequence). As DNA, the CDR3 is TGTGCCAGCAGTTTGGACTCCTGGGGCAATGAGCAGTTCTTC. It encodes CASSLDSWGNEQFF.

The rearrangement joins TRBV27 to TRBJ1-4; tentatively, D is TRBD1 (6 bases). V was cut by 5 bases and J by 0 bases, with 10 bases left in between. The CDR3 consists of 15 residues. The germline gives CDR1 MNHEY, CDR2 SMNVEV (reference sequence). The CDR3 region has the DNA TGTGCCAGCAGTCCATCAGGGGCAACTAATGAAAAACTGTTTTTT. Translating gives CASSPSGATNEKLFF.